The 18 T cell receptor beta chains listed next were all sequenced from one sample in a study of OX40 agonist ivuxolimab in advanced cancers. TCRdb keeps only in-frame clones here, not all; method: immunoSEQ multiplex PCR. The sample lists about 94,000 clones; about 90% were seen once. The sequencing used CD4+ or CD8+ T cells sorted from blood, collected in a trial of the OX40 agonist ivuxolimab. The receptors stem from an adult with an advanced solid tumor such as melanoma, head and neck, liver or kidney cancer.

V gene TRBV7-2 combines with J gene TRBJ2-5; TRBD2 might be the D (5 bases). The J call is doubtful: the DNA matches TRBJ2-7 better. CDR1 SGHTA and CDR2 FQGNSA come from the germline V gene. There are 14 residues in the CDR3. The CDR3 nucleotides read TGTGCCAGCAGCTTATCCCGAGGGTTCTACGAGCAGTACTTC. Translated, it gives CASSLSRGFYEQYF.

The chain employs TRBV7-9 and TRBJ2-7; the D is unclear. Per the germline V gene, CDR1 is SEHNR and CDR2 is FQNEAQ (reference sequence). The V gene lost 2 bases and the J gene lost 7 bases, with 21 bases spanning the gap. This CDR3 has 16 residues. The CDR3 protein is CASSLSRRHLQEEQYF. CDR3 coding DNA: TGTGCCAGCAGCTTAAGCCGCCGTCATCTCCAGGAGGAGCAGTACTTC.

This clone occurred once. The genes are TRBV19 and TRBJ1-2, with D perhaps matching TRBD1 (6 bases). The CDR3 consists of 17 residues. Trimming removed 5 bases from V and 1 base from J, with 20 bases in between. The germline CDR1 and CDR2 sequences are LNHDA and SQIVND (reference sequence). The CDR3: CASSSPPDRLYNYGYTF. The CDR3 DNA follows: TGTGCCAGTAGTTCTCCCCCCGACAGGCTTTATAACTATGGCTACACCTTC.

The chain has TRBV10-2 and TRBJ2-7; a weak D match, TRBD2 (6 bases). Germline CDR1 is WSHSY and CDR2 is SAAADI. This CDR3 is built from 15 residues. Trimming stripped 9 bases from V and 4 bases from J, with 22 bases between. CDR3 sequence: CASHEWEDREYEQYF. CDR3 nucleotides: TGCGCCAGTCATGAGTGGGAGGACCGGGAGTACGAGCAGTACTTC.

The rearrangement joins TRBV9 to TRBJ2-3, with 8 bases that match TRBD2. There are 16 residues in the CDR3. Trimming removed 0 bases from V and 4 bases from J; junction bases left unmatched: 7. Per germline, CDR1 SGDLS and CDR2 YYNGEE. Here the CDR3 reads CASSVAGGMVADTQYF. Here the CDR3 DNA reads TGTGCCAGCAGCGTAGCGGGAGGGATGGTCGCAGATACGCAGTATTTT. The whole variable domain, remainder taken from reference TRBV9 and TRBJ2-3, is DSGVTQTPKHLITATGQRVTLRCSPRSGDLSVYWYQQSLDQGLQFLIQYYNGEERAKGNILERFSAQQFPDLHSELNLSSLELGDSALYFCASSVAGGMVADTQYFGPGTRLTVL.

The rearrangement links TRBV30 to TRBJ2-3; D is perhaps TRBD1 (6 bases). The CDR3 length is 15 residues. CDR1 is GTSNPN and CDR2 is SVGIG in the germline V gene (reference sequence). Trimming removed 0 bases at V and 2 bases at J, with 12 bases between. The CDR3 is CAWSVQGAYTDTQYF. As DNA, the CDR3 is TGTGCCTGGAGTGTACAGGGTGCTTACACAGATACGCAGTATTTT.

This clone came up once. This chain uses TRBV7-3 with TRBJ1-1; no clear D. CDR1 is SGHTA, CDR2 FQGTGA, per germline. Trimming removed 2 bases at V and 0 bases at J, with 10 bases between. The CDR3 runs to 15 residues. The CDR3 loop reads CASSLQASMNTEAFF. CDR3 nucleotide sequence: TGTGCCAGCAGCTTACAGGCATCCATGAACACTGAAGCTTTCTTT.

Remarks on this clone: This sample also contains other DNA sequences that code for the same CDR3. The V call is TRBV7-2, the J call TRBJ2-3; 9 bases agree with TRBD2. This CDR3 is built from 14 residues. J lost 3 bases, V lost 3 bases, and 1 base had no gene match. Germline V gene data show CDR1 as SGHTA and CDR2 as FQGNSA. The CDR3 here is CASSLGLATDTQYF. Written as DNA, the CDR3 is TGTGCCAGCAGCTTGGGACTAGCAACAGATACGCAGTATTTT.

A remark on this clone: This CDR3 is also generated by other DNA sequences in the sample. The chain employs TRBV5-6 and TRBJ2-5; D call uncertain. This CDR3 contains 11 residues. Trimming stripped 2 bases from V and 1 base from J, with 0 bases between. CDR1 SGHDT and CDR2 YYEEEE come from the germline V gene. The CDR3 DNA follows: TGTGCCAGCAGCTTCCAAGAGACCCAGTACTTC. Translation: CASSFQETQYF.

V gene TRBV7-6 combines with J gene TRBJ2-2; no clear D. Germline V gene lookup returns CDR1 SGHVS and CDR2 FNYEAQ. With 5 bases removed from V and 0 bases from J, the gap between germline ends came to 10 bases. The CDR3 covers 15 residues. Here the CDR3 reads CASSGRRSNTGELFF. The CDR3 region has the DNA TGTGCCAGCAGCGGGCGGCGGTCGAACACCGGGGAGCTGTTTTTT. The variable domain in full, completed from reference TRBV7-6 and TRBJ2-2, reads GAGVSQSPRYKVTKRGQDVALRCDPISGHVSLYWYRQALGQGPEFLTYFNYEAQQDKSGLPNDRFSAERPEGSISTLTIQRTEQRDSAMYRCASSGRRSNTGELFFGEGSRLTVL.

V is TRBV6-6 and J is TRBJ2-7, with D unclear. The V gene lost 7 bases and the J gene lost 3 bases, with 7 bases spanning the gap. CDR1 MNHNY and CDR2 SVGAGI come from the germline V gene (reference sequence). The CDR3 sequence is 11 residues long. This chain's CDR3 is CASTYFYEQYF. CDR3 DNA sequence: TGTGCCAGCACCTACTTCTACGAGCAGTACTTC.

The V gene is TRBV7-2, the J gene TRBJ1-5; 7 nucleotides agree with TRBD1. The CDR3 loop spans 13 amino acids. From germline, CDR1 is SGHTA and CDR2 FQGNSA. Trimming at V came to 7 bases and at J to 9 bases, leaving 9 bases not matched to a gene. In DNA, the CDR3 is TGTGCCAGCAACAGACAGGGCCCGGGGCCCCAGCATTTT. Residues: CASNRQGPGPQHF.

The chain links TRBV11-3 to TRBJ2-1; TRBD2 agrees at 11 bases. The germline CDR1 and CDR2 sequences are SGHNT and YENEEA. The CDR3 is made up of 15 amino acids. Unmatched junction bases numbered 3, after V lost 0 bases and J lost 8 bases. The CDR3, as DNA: TGTGCCAGCAGCTTAGAGGGGACTAGCGGCGATGAGCAGTTCTTC. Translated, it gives CASSLEGTSGDEQFF.

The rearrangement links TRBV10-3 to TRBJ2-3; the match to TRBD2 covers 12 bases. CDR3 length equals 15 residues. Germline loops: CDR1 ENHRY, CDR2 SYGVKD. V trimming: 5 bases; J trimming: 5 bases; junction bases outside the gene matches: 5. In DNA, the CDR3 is TGTGCCATCAGTCCTAGCGGGAGGGCGGGAGATACGCAGTATTTT. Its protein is CAISPSGRAGDTQYF.

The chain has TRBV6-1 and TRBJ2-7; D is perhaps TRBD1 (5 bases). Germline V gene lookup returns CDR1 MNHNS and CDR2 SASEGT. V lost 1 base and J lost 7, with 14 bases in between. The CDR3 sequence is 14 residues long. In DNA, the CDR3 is TGTGCCAGCAGTGAAGAGCTACAGGCTCGGGAGCAGTACTTC. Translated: CASSEELQAREQYF.

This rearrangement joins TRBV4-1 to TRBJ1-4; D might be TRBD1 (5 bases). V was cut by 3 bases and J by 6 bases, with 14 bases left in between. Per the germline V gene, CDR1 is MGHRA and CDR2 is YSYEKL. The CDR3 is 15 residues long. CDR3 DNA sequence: TGCGCCAGCAGCCAGTCGGGACTCGGAGATGAAAAACTGTTTTTT. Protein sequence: CASSQSGLGDEKLFF.

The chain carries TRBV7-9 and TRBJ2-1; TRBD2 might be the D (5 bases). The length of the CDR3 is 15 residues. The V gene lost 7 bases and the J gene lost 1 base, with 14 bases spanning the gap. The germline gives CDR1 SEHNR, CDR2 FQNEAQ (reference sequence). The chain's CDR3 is CASTPPRRSYNEQFF. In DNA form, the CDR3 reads TGTGCCAGCACCCCCCCGCGGAGGTCCTACAATGAGCAGTTCTTC.

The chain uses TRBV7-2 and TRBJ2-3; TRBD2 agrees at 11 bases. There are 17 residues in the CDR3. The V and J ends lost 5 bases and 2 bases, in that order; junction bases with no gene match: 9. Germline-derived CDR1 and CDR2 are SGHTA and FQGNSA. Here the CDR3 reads CASSPFSGRGATDTQYF. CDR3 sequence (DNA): TGTGCCAGCAGCCCCTTTAGCGGGAGGGGGGCCACAGATACGCAGTATTTT.